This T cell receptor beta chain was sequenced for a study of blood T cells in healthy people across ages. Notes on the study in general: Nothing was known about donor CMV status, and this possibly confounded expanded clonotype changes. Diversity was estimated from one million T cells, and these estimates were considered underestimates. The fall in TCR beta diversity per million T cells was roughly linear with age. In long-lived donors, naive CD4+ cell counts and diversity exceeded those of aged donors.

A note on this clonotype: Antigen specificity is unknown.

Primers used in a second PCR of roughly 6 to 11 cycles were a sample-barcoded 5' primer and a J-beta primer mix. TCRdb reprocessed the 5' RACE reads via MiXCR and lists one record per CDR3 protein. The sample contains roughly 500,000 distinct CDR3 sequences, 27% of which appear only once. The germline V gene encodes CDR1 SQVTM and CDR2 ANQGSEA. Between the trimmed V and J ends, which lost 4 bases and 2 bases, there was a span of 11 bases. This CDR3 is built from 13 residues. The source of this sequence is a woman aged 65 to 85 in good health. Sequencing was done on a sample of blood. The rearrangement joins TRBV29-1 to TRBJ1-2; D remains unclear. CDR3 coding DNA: TGCAGCGTTGTCGCCGGCAGCAACTATGGCTACACCTTC. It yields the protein CSVVAGSNYGYTF.